Following are 12 T cell receptor beta chains from one sample sequenced in a study of cytomegalovirus exposure and HLA in healthy donors. PCR used 60 Vbeta primers and 13 Jbeta primers. The repertoire was sequenced with immunoSEQ multiplex PCR; TCRdb's copy has only in-frame clones and lacks some. The data show 200,000 to 250,000 clones, more than 75% seen once. Input material: PBMCs. Receptor source: a human donor in good health.

This chain joins TRBV7-6 and TRBJ2-7, with 7 bases lining up with TRBD2. Germline CDR1 SGHVS, CDR2 FNYEAQ. The CDR3 sequence is 15 residues long. V shed 1 base, J shed 1 base, and the junction held 4 bases outside the gene matches. The CDR3 DNA reads as TGTGCCAGCAGCTTAGAGGCGGGAGCGTCCTACGAGCAGTACTTC. Amino acid sequence: CASSLEAGASYEQYF.

The V gene is TRBV10-3, the J gene TRBJ1-3, with D unclear. Trimming removed 2 bases from V and 5 bases from J, with 10 bases in between. The length of the CDR3 is 14 residues. Germline V CDR1 and CDR2: ENHRY, SYGVKD. As DNA, the CDR3 is TGTGCCATCAGTGAGGAGGGAGGAAGAAACACCATATATTTT. This gives the protein CAISEEGGRNTIYF.

The V and J genes are TRBV7-9 and TRBJ2-7, with D possibly matching TRBD2 (6 bases). The V gene's germline CDR1 is SEHNR and CDR2 FQNEAQ (reference sequence). Trimming removed 4 bases at V and 2 bases at J, with 24 bases between. CDR3 length equals 18 residues. The CDR3 coding sequence is TGTGCCAGCAGCTCTGGAGCAGGGACGGGAGCCATCCCCTACGAGCAGTACTTC. As protein: CASSSGAGTGAIPYEQYF.

A few counts support this clone. The CDR3, as DNA: TGTGCCAGCAAACGGGAGCGGGTCCAAGAGACCCAGTACTTC. Protein product: CASKRERVQETQYF. The rearrangement links TRBV27 to TRBJ2-5, with D possibly being TRBD2 (6 bases). V was cut by 7 bases and J by 1 base, with 13 bases left in between. There are 14 residues in the CDR3. The germline gives CDR1 MNHEY, CDR2 SMNVEV (reference sequence).

The sample holds a few counts of this clone. This chain links TRBV7-2 with TRBJ2-1, with unresolved D. This CDR3 is 16 amino acids long. V gave up 2 bases and J gave up 0 bases, with 11 bases separating them. Germline CDR1 is SGHTA and CDR2 is FQGNSA. The CDR3 here is CASSLFSAVSYNEQFF. CDR3 sequence (DNA): TGTGCCAGCAGCTTATTTTCTGCGGTCTCCTACAATGAGCAGTTCTTC.

The gene calls are TRBV4-1 and TRBJ2-1, with 11 bases fitting TRBD2. Trimming removed 3 bases from V and 4 bases from J; junction bases left unmatched: 8. This CDR3 is built from 17 residues. CDR1 MGHRA and CDR2 YSYEKL come from the germline V gene. CDR3 region: CASSQVPGLADYNEQFF. The CDR3 DNA reads TGCGCCAGCAGCCAGGTACCGGGACTAGCGGATTACAATGAGCAGTTCTTC.

The chain uses TRBV7-2 and TRBJ2-3; weak D call: TRBD2 (6 bases). The germline CDR1 and CDR2 sequences are SGHTA and FQGNSA. The CDR3 loop spans 15 amino acids. The ends were cut back, 4 bases at V and 3 bases at J, with 14 bases in the middle. Written as DNA, the CDR3 is TGTGCCAGCAGCTCCACGGGACTCTATACAGATACGCAGTATTTT. Amino acid sequence: CASSSTGLYTDTQYF.

J is TRBJ1-2 and V is TRBV30; no clear D. The V gene lost 2 bases and the J gene lost 8 bases, with 12 bases spanning the gap. The length of the CDR3 is 12 residues. Germline V gene data show CDR1 as GTSNPN and CDR2 as SVGIG (reference sequence). CDR3 DNA sequence: TGTGCCTGGAGTCCTATACCCGGGGGCTACACCTTC. Translating it yields CAWSPIPGGYTF.

This sequence joins TRBV9 and TRBJ1-2; D is ambiguous. This CDR3 region has 15 residues. V was shortened by 0 bases and J by 1 base, with 10 bases between the two germline ends. Looked up from germline, CDR1 is SGDLS and CDR2 is YYNGEE. The CDR3, as DNA: TGTGCCAGCAGCGTAGGCCAGGTGGTTAACTATGGCTACACCTTC. Translated, it gives CASSVGQVVNYGYTF. Full variable domain (rest looked up from reference TRBV9 and TRBJ1-2): DSGVTQTPKHLITATGQRVTLRCSPRSGDLSVYWYQQSLDQGLQFLIQYYNGEERAKGNILERFSAQQFPDLHSELNLSSLELGDSALYFCASSVGQVVNYGYTFGSGTRLTVV.

V usage is TRBV12-5 and J usage is TRBJ2-7, with TRBD2 matching 7 bases. The trim removed 7 bases at V and 4 bases at J, leaving 13 bases unmatched. This CDR3 has 15 residues. Germline CDR1 reads LGHNT; CDR2 reads FRNRAP. The CDR3, as DNA: TGTGCTAGTGCCTTTTTCGGGACTACCTTATACGAGCAGTACTTC. Translated: CASAFFGTTLYEQYF. Supplemented by reference TRBV12-5 and TRBJ2-7, the full variable domain reads DARVTQTPRHKVTEMGQEVTMRCQPILGHNTVFWYRQTMMQGLELLAYFRNRAPLDDSGMPKDRFSAEMPDATLATLKIQPSEPRDSAVYFCASAFFGTTLYEQYFGPGTRLTVT.

The chain couples TRBV7-3 to TRBJ2-2; D is possibly TRBD2 (7 bases). The CDR3 sequence is 14 residues long. V gave up 8 bases and J gave up 4 bases, with 14 bases separating them. In germline, CDR1 is SGHTA, CDR2 FQGTGA. CDR3 in DNA: TGTGCCAGCGGTCTAGGGGGGGGCACCGGGGAGCTGTTTTTT. It translates to CASGLGGGTGELFF.

This chain uses TRBV18 with TRBJ1-2; no clear D gene. In germline, CDR1 is KGHSH, CDR2 LQKENI. CDR3 length: 15 residues. The germline V and J ends were trimmed by 1 base and 1 base, with 10 bases remaining between them. CDR3 nucleotide sequence: TGTGCCAGCTCACCACGGGGAGAGGTTAACTATGGCTACACCTTC. Translation gives CASSPRGEVNYGYTF.